This entry lists 7 T cell receptor beta chains sequenced from one sample in a study of graft-versus-host responses after intestinal transplantation. Antigen specificity for these receptors is unknown. Profiling relied on immunoSEQ multiplex PCR, and the TCRdb table lists in-frame clones only, not all of them. The table shows some 110,000 clones, with 90% to 95% occurring only once. The material was unstimulated CD8+ T cells sorted from spleen or lymph node cells, obtained before transplant. All receptors derive from a human donor who was the organ donor for an intestinal transplant.

The chain joins TRBV19 to TRBJ1-1; D is ambiguous. Per the germline V gene, CDR1 is LNHDA and CDR2 is SQIVND (reference sequence). V lost 5 bases, J lost 1 base, and 14 bases lay in between. The CDR3 is made up of 15 amino acids. The CDR3 DNA is TGTGCCAGTAGTCCCGCAAGGACGGGGAACACTGAAGCTTTCTTT. Protein sequence: CASSPARTGNTEAFF. Looking up the rest from reference TRBV19 and TRBJ1-1 gives the full variable domain: DGGITQSPKYLFRKEGQNVTLSCEQNLNHDAMYWYRQDPGQGLRLIYYSQIVNDFQKGDIAEGYSVSREKKESFPLTVTSAQKNPTAFYLCASSPARTGNTEAFFGQGTRLTVV.

J is TRBJ2-3 and V is TRBV27; 11 bases are shared with TRBD2. The CDR3 runs to 17 residues. Germline CDR1 MNHEY, CDR2 SMNVEV (reference sequence). The junction had 10 bases not matched to a gene; V was cut back by 4 bases and J by 4 bases. CDR3 in DNA: TGTGCCAGCAGTTCCTCAACAACTAGCGGGAGTCCAGATACGCAGTATTTT. It translates to CASSSSTTSGSPDTQYF.

The chain links TRBV6-6 to TRBJ1-4; 7 positions match TRBD1. This CDR3 is 15 amino acids long. V lost 4 bases to trimming and J lost 8 bases; unmatched junction nucleotides: 10. The V gene's germline CDR1 is MNHNY and CDR2 SVGAGI (reference sequence). DNA of the CDR3: TGTGCCAGCAGTTTAGTTAACAGGGGAGGCGAAAAACTGTTTTTT. Its translation is CASSLVNRGGEKLFF.

This clone was detected once. The J gene is TRBJ2-1, the V gene TRBV19, with 7 bases fitting TRBD2. The V segment lost 4 bases and the J segment 3 bases; nucleotides outside the gene matches: 3. Per germline, CDR1 LNHDA and CDR2 SQIVND (reference sequence). The CDR3 spans 14 residues. The CDR3 is CASSRSGNYNEQFF. DNA for the CDR3: TGTGCCAGTAGTAGGAGCGGGAACTACAATGAGCAGTTCTTC.

V gene TRBV7-3 combines with J gene TRBJ2-1; 9 nucleotides match TRBD1. The V gene's germline CDR1 is SGHTA and CDR2 FQGTGA. V lost 3 bases, J lost 6 bases, and 0 bases stayed unmatched. The CDR3 is made up of 13 amino acids. The DNA for the CDR3 is TGTGCCAGCAGCTTGACAGGGGGCAATGAGCAGTTCTTC. This sequence encodes CASSLTGGNEQFF.

The chain carries TRBV19 and TRBJ2-5; possibly TRBD1 for D (5 bases). The CDR3 length is 15 residues. Germline lookup yields CDR1 LNHDA and CDR2 SQIVND (reference sequence). V was clipped by 4 bases and J by 1 base, with 13 bases between them. The CDR3 DNA is TGTGCCAGTAGTACTTTGCAGGGAAGCCAAGAGACCCAGTACTTC. Protein product: CASSTLQGSQETQYF.

This clone was observed a single time. V usage is TRBV13 and J usage is TRBJ2-7; D is unclear. Germline-derived CDR1 and CDR2 are PRHDT and FYEKMQ (reference sequence). This CDR3 has 14 residues. Trimming left V 7 bases short and J 0 bases short, with 13 bases between. The CDR3 DNA reads as TGTGCCAGCACCGCCGGAAGGAGCTCCTACGAGCAGTACTTC. This codes for CASTAGRSSYEQYF. Based on the CDR3 plus reference TRBV13 and TRBJ2-7, the full variable domain is AAGVIQSPRHLIKEKRETATLKCYPIPRHDTVYWYQQGPGQDPQFLISFYEKMQSDKGSIPDRFSAQQFSDYHSELNMSSLELGDSALYFCASTAGRSSYEQYFGPGTRLTVT.